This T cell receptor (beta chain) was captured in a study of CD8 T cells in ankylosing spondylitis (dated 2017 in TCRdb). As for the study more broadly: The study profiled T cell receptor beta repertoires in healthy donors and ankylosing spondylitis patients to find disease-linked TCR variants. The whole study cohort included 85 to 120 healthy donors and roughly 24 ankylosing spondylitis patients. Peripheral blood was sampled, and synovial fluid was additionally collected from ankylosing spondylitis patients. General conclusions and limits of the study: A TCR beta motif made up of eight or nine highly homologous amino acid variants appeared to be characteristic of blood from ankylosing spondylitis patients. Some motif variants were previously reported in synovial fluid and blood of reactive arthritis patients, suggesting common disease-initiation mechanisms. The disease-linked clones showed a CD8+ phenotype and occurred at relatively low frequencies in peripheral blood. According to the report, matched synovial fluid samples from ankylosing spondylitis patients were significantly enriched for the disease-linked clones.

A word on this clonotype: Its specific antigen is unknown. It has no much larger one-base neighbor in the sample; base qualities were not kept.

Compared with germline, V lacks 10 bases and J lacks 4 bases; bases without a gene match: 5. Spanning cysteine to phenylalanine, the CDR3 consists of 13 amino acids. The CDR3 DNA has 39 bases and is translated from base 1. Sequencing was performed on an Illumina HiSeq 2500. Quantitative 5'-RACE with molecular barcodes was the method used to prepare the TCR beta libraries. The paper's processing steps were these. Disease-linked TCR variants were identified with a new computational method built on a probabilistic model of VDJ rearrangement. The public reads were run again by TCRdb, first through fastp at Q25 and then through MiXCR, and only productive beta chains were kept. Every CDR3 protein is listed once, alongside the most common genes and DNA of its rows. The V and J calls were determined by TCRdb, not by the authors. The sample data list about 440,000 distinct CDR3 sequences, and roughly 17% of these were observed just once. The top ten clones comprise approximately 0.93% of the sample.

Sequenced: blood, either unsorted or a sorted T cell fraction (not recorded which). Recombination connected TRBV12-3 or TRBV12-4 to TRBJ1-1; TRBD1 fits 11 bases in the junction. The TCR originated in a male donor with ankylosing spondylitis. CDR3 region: CATRTGGGTEAFF. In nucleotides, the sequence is TGTGCCACCCGGACAGGGGGCGGCACTGAAGCTTTCTTT.